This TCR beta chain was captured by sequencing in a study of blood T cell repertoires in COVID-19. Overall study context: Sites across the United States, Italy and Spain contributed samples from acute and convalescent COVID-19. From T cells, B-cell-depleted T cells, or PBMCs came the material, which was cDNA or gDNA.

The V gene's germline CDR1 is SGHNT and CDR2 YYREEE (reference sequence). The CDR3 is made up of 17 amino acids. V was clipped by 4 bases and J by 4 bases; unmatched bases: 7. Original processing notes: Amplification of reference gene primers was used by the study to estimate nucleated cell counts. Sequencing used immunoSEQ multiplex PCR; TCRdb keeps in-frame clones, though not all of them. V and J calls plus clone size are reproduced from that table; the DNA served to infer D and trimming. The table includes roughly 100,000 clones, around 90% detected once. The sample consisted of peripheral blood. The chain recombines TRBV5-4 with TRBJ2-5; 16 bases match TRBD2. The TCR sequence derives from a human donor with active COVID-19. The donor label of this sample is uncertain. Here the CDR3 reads CASSPGTSGGALETQYF. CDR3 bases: TGTGCCAGCAGCCCAGGGACTAGCGGGGGGGCTTTAGAGACCCAGTACTTC.